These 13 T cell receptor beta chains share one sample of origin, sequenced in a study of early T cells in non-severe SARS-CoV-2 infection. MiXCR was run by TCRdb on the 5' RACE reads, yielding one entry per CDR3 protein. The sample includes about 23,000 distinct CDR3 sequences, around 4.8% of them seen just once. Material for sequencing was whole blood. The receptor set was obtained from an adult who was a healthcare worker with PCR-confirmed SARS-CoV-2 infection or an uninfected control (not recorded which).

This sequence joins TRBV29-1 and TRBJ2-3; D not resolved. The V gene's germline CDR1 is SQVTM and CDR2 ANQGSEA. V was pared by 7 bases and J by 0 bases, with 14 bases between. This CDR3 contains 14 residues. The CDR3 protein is CSASKATSTDTQYF. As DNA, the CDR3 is TGCAGCGCATCGAAGGCTACTAGCACAGATACGCAGTATTTT.

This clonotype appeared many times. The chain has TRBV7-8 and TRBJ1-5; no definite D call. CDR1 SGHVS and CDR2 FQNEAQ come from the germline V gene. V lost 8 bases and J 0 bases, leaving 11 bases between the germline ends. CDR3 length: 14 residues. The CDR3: CASGQPNSNQPQHF. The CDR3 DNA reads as TGTGCCAGCGGGCAGCCAAATAGCAATCAGCCCCAGCATTTT.

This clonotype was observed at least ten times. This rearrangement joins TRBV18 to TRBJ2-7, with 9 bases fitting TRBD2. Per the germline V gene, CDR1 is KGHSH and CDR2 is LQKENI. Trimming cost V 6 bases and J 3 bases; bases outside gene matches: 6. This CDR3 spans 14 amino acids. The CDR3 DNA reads TGTGCCAGCTCGCCCGGGACTAGCCACTACGAGCAGTACTTC. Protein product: CASSPGTSHYEQYF. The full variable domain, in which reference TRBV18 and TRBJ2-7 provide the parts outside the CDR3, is NAGVMQNPRHLVRRRGQEARLRCSPMKGHSHVYWYRQLPEEGLKFMVYLQKENIIDESGMPKERFSAEFPKEGPSILRIQQVVRGDSAAYFCASSPGTSHYEQYFGPGTRLTVT.

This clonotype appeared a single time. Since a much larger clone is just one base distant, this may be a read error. The CDR3 reads CASSLDTGGVQYF. CDR3 DNA: TGCGCCAGCAGCTTGGATACTGGGGGCGTGCAGTACTTC. The genes are TRBV5-1 and TRBJ2-7; TRBD1 is a possible D gene (6 bases). Trimming cost V 0 bases and J 9 bases, with 13 bases left between them. The CDR3 runs to 13 residues. CDR1 SGHRS and CDR2 YFSETQ come from the germline V gene.

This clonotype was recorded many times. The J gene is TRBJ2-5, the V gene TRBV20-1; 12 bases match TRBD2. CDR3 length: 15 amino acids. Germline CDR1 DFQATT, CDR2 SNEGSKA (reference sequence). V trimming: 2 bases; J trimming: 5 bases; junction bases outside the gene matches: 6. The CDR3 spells CSARSSGGAGETQYF. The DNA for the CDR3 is TGCAGTGCTAGATCTAGCGGGGGGGCCGGGGAGACCCAGTACTTC.

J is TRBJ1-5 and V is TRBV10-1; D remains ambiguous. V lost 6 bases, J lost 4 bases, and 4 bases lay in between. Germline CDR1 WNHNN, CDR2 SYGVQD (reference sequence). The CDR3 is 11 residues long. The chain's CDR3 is CASRVNQPQHF. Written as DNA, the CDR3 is TGCGCCAGCAGGGTAAATCAGCCCCAGCATTTT.

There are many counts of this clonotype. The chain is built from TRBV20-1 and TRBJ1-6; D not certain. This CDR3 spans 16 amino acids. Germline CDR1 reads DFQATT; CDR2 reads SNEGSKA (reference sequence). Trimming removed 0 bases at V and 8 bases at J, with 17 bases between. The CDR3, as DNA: TGCAGTGCTAGAGATCTAGTGGGGTTCCTGGATTCACCCCTCCACTTT. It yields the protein CSARDLVGFLDSPLHF.

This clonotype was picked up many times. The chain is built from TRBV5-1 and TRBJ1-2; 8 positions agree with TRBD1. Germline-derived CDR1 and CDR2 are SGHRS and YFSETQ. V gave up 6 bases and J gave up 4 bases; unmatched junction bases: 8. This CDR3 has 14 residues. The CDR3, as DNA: TGCGCCAGCAAGTCCGAGACAGGGGCCTATGGCTACACCTTC. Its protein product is CASKSETGAYGYTF. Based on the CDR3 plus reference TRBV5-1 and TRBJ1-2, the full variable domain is KAGVTQTPRYLIKTRGQQVTLSCSPISGHRSVSWYQQTPGQGLQFLFEYFSETQRNKGNFPGRFSGRQFSNSRSEMNVSTLELGDSALYLCASKSETGAYGYTFGSGTRLTVV.

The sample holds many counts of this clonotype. The CDR3 nucleotides read TGTGCCAGCAGCTTAGAAATGGCGGGGGCTCCATCCTACGAGCAGTACTTC. This codes for CASSLEMAGAPSYEQYF. The chain has TRBV7-6 and TRBJ2-7, with D tentatively TRBD2 (7 bases). CDR3 length: 17 residues. V lost 1 base, J lost 1 base, and 17 bases lay in between. Germline CDR1 and CDR2: SGHVS and FNYEAQ.

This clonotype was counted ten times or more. The chain's CDR3 is CASSSWTSGDNTDTQYF. CDR3 sequence (DNA): TGTGCCAGTAGTTCTTGGACTAGCGGGGACAACACAGATACGCAGTATTTT. This chain uses TRBV19 with TRBJ2-3; 12 bases fit TRBD2. Trimming took 5 bases from V and 2 from J; bases not matched to a gene: 8. The CDR3 extends over 17 amino acids. The V gene's germline CDR1 is LNHDA and CDR2 SQIVND (reference sequence).

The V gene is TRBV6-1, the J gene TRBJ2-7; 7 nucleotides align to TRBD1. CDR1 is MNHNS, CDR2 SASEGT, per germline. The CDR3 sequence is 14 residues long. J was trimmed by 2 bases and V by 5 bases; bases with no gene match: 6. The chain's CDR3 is CASSYRDRAYEQYF. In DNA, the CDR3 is TGTGCCAGCAGTTACCGGGACAGAGCCTACGAGCAGTACTTC.

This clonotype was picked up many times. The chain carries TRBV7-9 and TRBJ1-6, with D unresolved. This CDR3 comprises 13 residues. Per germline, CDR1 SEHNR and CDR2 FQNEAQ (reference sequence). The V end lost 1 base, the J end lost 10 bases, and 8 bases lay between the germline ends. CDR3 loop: CASSLDLNSPLHF. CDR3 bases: TGTGCCAGCAGCTTAGATCTGAACTCACCCCTCCACTTT.

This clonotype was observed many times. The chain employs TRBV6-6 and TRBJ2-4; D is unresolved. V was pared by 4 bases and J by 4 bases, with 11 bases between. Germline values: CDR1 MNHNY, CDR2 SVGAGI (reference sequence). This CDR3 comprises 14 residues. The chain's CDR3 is CASSSGRTKNIQYF. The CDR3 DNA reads TGTGCCAGCAGTTCGGGTCGGACGAAAAACATTCAGTACTTC.